Presented here are 18 T cell receptor delta chains from one specimen sequenced in a study of γδ T cells in repeated Plasmodium falciparum infection. Vgamma9/Vdelta2+ and Vdelta2-negative gammadelta T cells were flow-sorted from PBMC for bulk sequencing. TCRdb reanalysed the multiplex PCR reads via CATT. Of 90,000 to 95,000 delta-chain clones in the sample, 0.75% to 1% are singletons; the top ten hold approximately 9.6%. Sequencing used gamma-delta T cells from blood. The receptor source for this set is a pool of human donors (malaria-infected and uninfected, not separated).

This clone was counted between two and nine times. A far larger clone is just one base off, so this is likely a read error. The same CDR3 also results from other DNA sequences found in this sample. The CDR3 is CALGENVEDNWDKADKLIF. The CDR3 bases are TGTGCCCTTGGGGAAAATGTCGAGGACAACTGGGATAAGGCCGATAAACTCATCTTT. The rearrangement uses TRDV1 and TRDJ1; D is possibly TRDD3 (6 bases). The CDR3 contains 19 residues. Germline assignment: CDR1 TSWWSYY and CDR2 QGS.

This clone was detected a few times. The amino acid sequence in TCRdb belongs to a much larger clone and departs from this DNA's translation at residue 4, likely a sequencing read error; the sequence shown is translated from the DNA. The rearrangement links TRDV2 to TRDJ1; TRDD3 matches 8 bases. The J gene, missing from TCRdb, was assigned here through DNA to germline matching. There are 15 residues in the CDR3. Germline V CDR1 and CDR2: GEAIGNYY, EKD. The CDR3 DNA follows: TGTGCCTGTAACACCGGGATGGGGGATACCGATAAACTCATCTTT. This gives the protein CACNTGMGDTDKLIF.

On this clone itself: For this DNA, TCRdb reports the protein of a much larger clone, which diverges at residue 11, most likely from a read error; the protein presented here is translated directly from the DNA. The chain employs TRDV1 and TRDJ1; 8 bases line up with TRDD3. The J gene is absent in TCRdb and was assigned here via DNA matching to germline. The CDR3 spans 18 residues. V dropped 4 bases and J dropped 8; count of bases not matched to a gene: 21. CDR1 and CDR2 (germline): TSWWSYY, QGS. The CDR3 is CALGVFLKGIRTKHKLIF. The CDR3 DNA reads TGTGCTCTTGGGGTTTTCCTAAAAGGGATACGAACGAAGCACAAACTCATCTTT.

This clone has just a few counts. A far larger clone is one base from this, pointing to a likely read error. Other DNA sequences in the sample encode the same CDR3. The CDR3 coding sequence is TGTGCCCTTGGGGAACTTAACGCCGCTTTTTTACTAGGGGCCCTTGGGTACACCGATAAACTCATCTTT. It is translated as CALGELNAAFLLGALGYTDKLIF. The chain has TRDV1 and TRDJ1; weak D call: TRDD3 (5 bases). No J segment appears in TCRdb, so it was assigned here by matching the sequence to germline. The CDR3 has 23 residues. Looked up from germline, CDR1 is TSWWSYY and CDR2 is QGS.

Turning to this clone: It differs at one base from a far larger clone, so likely a read error. Other DNA sequences in the sample encode the same CDR3. For the V gene the call is TRDV2; the J gene has no call; the table's D call TRDD3 went unverified against the DNA. The CDR3 has 19 amino acids. Germline V gene lookup returns CDR1 GEAIGNYY and CDR2 EKD. The CDR3 region is CACDPLGGAPSEVDSKLIF. The CDR3 DNA reads TGTGCCTGTGACCCCCTGGGGGGGGCCCCTTCCGAGGTGGACAGCAAACTCATTTTT.

As for this clone: A far more abundant clone sits one base away, making this likely a read error. Other DNA sequences in this sample translate to the same CDR3. The V and J genes are TRDV1 and TRDJ1; TRDD2 might be the D (9 bases). V lost 0 bases and J 2 bases, leaving 40 bases between the germline ends. CDR1 TSWWSYY and CDR2 QGS come from the germline V gene. The CDR3 sequence is 25 residues long. DNA for the CDR3: TGTGCTCTTGGGGAACTAGACTCCTTCCTACCGACCCGTACTGGGGGTCCTACAGGAACCGATAAACTCATCTTT. This codes for CALGELDSFLPTRTGGPTGTDKLIF.

This clone was recorded a few times. Additional DNA sequences in this sample encode the identical CDR3. The V gene call is TRDV1, and the J gene call is absent; the table names TRDD3, a call not compared with the DNA. The CDR3 sequence is 25 residues long. Germline V lookup: CDR1 TSWWSYY, CDR2 QGS. The CDR3 protein is CALGEPTFLISFNDGGFRYTDKLIF. CDR3 bases: TGTGCTCTTGGGGAGCCAACCTTCCTAATCTCTTTTAATGATGGGGGATTCCGGTACACCGATAAACTCATCTTC.

This clone was recorded a few times. For this DNA, TCRdb reports the protein of a much larger clone, which diverges at residue 5, most likely from a read error; the protein presented here is translated directly from the DNA. V gene TRDV2 combines with J gene TRDJ1; 13 bases agree with TRDD3. This CDR3 is built from 17 residues. V was clipped by 1 base and J by 4 bases; unmatched bases: 8. In germline, CDR1 is GEAIGNYY, CDR2 EKD. The CDR3 sequence is CACDTLLGDTRDDKLIF. For the CDR3, the DNA is TGTGCCTGTGACACATTACTGGGGGATACGCGTGACGATAAACTCATCTTT.

A few counts support this clone. The likely explanation is a read error, given a far larger clone one base away. The same CDR3 arises from other DNA sequences in this sample as well. The genes are TRDV2 and TRDJ4, with 11 bases lining up with TRDD3. In the absence of a J gene in TCRdb, the DNA was matched to germline to assign it here. V shed 0 bases and J 3 bases; nucleotides not matched to a gene: 14. CDR1 GEAIGNYY and CDR2 EKD come from the germline V gene. The CDR3 has 18 residues. CDR3 residues: CACDTVGGGYAYEGPLIF. CDR3 bases: TGTGCCTGTGACACCGTCGGTGGGGGATACGCGTACGAAGGACCCCTGATCTTT.

The table lists this clone with a few counts. With a far larger clone one base away, a read error is the likely cause. Additional DNA sequences in this sample encode the identical CDR3. The rearrangement links TRDV1 to TRDJ1; D may be TRDD3 (5 bases). The CDR3 spans 19 residues. V was trimmed by 4 bases and J by 0 bases, leaving 24 bases between them. Germline CDR1 and CDR2: TSWWSYY and QGS. The CDR3 protein is CALGVLTGGRPDYTDKLIF. The CDR3 nucleotides read TGTGCTCTTGGGGTACTAACGGGGGGGCGACCCGATTACACCGATAAACTCATCTTT.

This clone was picked up many times. With a far larger clone one base away, a read error is the likely cause. This specimen includes other DNA sequences encoding the same CDR3. The V and J genes are TRDV2 and TRDJ1; 13 bases align to TRDD3. The J gene, missing from TCRdb, was assigned here through DNA to germline matching. The length of the CDR3 is 18 residues. Germline V CDR1 and CDR2: GEAIGNYY, EKD. The ends lost 1 base at V and 4 bases at J; junction bases unmatched: 11. The CDR3 DNA reads TGTGCCTGTGACACTTTACTGGGGGATACGCGACGGGGCGATAAACTCATCTTT. Its translation: CACDTLLGDTRRGDKLIF.

This clone was counted a few times. A read error likely explains why the TCRdb protein, taken from a much larger clone, differs from this DNA's translation at residue 7; the protein shown is translated from the DNA. The chain uses TRDV1 and TRDJ1, with TRDD3 matching over 13 bases. The CDR3 spans 25 residues. J lost 2 bases, V lost 1 base, and 28 bases had no gene match. The germline V gene encodes CDR1 TSWWSYY and CDR2 QGS. The CDR3 coding sequence is TGTGCTCTTGGGGAACAGAACTTCCTACTAGAGTACTGGGGGATACGCAGGGGGGGTACCGATAAACTCATCTTT. Amino acids: CALGEQNFLLEYWGIRRGGTDKLIF.

This clone was counted a few times. A read error likely explains why the TCRdb protein, taken from a much larger clone, differs from this DNA's translation at residue 21; the protein shown is translated from the DNA. The CDR3 sequence is CALGEALFLRWVPGGSRLRGHKLIF. The DNA of the CDR3 is TGTGCTCTTGGGGAGGCCCTATTCCTACGTTGGGTGCCTGGGGGATCCCGCCTACGGGGCCATAAACTCATCTTT. The chain combines TRDV1 with TRDJ1; 9 bases line up with TRDD3. The J gene comes from matching the DNA to germline here; TCRdb lacks it. The CDR3 contains 25 residues. The V gene's germline CDR1 is TSWWSYY and CDR2 QGS. The V and J ends lost 3 bases and 6 bases, in that order; junction bases with no gene match: 38.

This clone was detected only a few times. This probably arose from a read error, given a far larger clone one base away. Other DNA sequences in the sample encode the same CDR3. The chain recombines TRDV2 with TRDJ1; 10 bases line up with TRDD3. Matching the DNA to germline supplied the J gene, which TCRdb does not give. The germline V gene has CDR1 GEAIGNYY and CDR2 EKD. The CDR3 consists of 20 residues. The CDR3 nucleotides read TGTGCCTGTGACCTACTCAACCCTCGTACTGGGGGATCAAACACCGACAAACTCATCTTT. Its protein is CACDLLNPRTGGSNTDKLIF.

This clone was picked up many times. TCRdb's protein, taken from a much larger clone, differs from this DNA's translation at residue 12, likely owing to a read error; the protein displayed comes from the DNA. The J gene is TRDJ1, the V gene TRDV2; 10 bases are a match to TRDD3. V shed 2 bases and J 0 bases; nucleotides not matched to a gene: 17. The CDR3 is made up of 20 amino acids. CDR1 is GEAIGNYY and CDR2 is EKD in the germline V gene. CDR3 loop: CACDKVSVLGDGPYTDKLIF. DNA of the CDR3: TGTGCCTGTGACAAGGTCTCGGTACTGGGGGATGGCCCGTACACCGATAAACTCATCTTT.

This clone has ten or more counts. The mismatch at residue 13 between this DNA's translation and the TCRdb protein of a much larger clone likely reflects a read error; the protein shown is translated from the DNA. This chain connects TRDV2 to TRDJ1, with 12 bases identical to TRDD3. TCRdb supplies no J gene; here it was assigned by aligning the nucleotide sequence to germline. Germline assignment: CDR1 GEAIGNYY and CDR2 EKD. V was clipped by 3 bases and J by 4 bases; unmatched bases: 14. The CDR3 has 18 amino acids. The CDR3 loop reads CACDPLLGDTPYIDKLIF. CDR3 coding DNA: TGTGCCTGTGACCCATTACTGGGGGATACCCCGTACATCGATAAACTCATCTTT.

With regard to this clone: A far larger clone is one nucleotide away, so this likely arose from a read error. This specimen includes other DNA sequences encoding the same CDR3. The gene calls are TRDV2 and TRDJ1; 10 bases align to TRDD3. TCRdb carries no J gene annotation; the J gene was assigned here by matching the DNA with germline. The length of the CDR3 is 19 residues. CDR1 and CDR2 (germline): GEAIGNYY, EKD. In DNA, the CDR3 is TGTGCCTGTGACCTCGAGCGTACTGGGGGATTTCGGTACACCGACAAACTCATCTTT. Its protein is CACDLERTGGFRYTDKLIF.

This clone was counted between two and nine times. This likely traces to a read error, being one base from a far larger clone. The same CDR3 also results from other DNA sequences found in this sample. The chain is built from TRDV1 and TRDJ1, with TRDD3 identical over 9 bases. The J gene, not given by TCRdb, was assigned here from a germline match of the nucleotide sequence. V dropped 2 bases and J dropped 0; count of bases not matched to a gene: 37. Germline V gene sequence: CDR1 TSWWSYY, CDR2 QGS. This CDR3 is 27 amino acids long. Written as DNA, the CDR3 is TGTGCTCTTGGGGAAGTGAGGGTCCGAAAACCAGTACAGCTACTGGGGGAGAAATACTGGGACACCGATAAACTCATCTTT. The encoded protein is CALGEVRVRKPVQLLGEKYWDTDKLIF.